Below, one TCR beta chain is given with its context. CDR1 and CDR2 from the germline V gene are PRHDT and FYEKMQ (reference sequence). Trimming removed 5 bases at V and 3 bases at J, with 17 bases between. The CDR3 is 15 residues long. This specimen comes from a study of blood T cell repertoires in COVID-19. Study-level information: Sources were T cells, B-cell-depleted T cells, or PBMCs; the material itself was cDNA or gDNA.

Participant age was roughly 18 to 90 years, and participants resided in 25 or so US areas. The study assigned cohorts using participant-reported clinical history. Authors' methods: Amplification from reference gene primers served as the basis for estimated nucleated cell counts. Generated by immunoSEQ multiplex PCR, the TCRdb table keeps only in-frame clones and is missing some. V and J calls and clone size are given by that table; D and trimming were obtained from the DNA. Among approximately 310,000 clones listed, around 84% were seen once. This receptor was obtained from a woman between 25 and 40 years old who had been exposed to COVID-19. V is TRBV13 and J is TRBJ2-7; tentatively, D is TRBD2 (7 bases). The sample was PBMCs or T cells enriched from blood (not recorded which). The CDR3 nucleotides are TGTGCCAGCAGCGTACGGGGGGCCCAGCGCTACGAGCAGTACTTC. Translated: CASSVRGAQRYEQYF.